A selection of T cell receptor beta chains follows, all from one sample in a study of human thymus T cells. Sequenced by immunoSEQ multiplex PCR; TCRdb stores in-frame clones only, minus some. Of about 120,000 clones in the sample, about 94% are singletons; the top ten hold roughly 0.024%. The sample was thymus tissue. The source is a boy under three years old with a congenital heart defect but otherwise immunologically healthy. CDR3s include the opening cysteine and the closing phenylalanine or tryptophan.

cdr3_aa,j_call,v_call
CSARRGGEQYF,TRBJ2-7,TRBV20-1
CASSLWGKPGQGRDEAFF,TRBJ1-1,TRBV5-4
CASSAHLRARGLGTDTQYF,TRBJ2-3,TRBV27
CASSFFSYNSPLHF,TRBJ1-6,TRBV6-5
CASGTRDRRSAFF,TRBJ1-1,TRBV12-5
CASSPGTGDNYGYTF,TRBJ1-2,TRBV28
CASSTGATEAFF,TRBJ1-1,TRBV4-2
CASSYRPIGRNSPLHF,TRBJ1-6,TRBV6-5
CASSQGREDRKPNSPLHF,TRBJ1-6,TRBV4-1
CASSLRGGRETQYF,TRBJ2-5,TRBV6-5
CASKRRGGETQYF,TRBJ2-5,TRBV6-1
CASSQDIVRETQYF,TRBJ2-5,TRBV4-3
CAISDIAFTGELFF,TRBJ2-2,TRBV10-3
CASSLSARSKNSPLHF,TRBJ1-6,TRBV27
CASSLDWDRPYRHYGYTF,TRBJ1-2,TRBV11-2
CASSELGRGPYEQYF,TRBJ2-7,TRBV11-3
CSVRRVGADTQYF,TRBJ2-3,TRBV29-1
CASSPTRLRLHYGYTF,TRBJ1-2,TRBV9
CASSPGTSNEQFF,TRBJ2-1,TRBV7-2
CSAKRDSSYTF,TRBJ1-2,TRBV20-1
CAWSAIPSGVSADTQYF,TRBJ2-3,TRBV30
CAISESGVREPEQYF,TRBJ2-7,TRBV10-3
CASSFPKGGGYTF,TRBJ1-2,TRBV5-1
CATSRRAEGQFF,TRBJ2-1,TRBV15
CASSEFKVMGDSKYGYTF,TRBJ1-2,TRBV6-1
CASSMSLEDGTEAFF,TRBJ1-1,TRBV19
CAISKTGGYYGYTF,TRBJ1-2,TRBV10-3
CASSSPDYPQETQYF,TRBJ2-5,TRBV11-2
CASSLLHAGLAGNEQFF,TRBJ2-1,TRBV11-2
CASSFKGQGARGYTF,TRBJ1-2,TRBV5-4
CAISVGGGFSYEKLFF,TRBJ1-4,TRBV10-3
CASSPTGTAVPFVARTF,TRBJ1-2,TRBV27
CASSQEQVLSYEQYF,TRBJ2-7,TRBV4-3
CATNLGTGDTGELFF,TRBJ2-2,TRBV15
CASSLALRQRTSPLHF,TRBJ1-6,TRBV5-1
CASSTKILQGIPNIGSEYGYTF,TRBJ1-2,TRBV2
CASSEGSQARAFF,TRBJ1-1,TRBV6-1
CASSIPGTNEKLFF,TRBJ1-4,TRBV19
CASRGERTSKTGRHGGDTQYF,TRBJ2-3,TRBV2
CASSLEGTPEGGYTF,TRBJ1-2,TRBV5-8
CASSLLLDRGPGSKGNQPQHF,TRBJ1-5,TRBV7-8
CASSIMGLPIF,TRBJ1-2,TRBV19
CASSLGRGTEAFF,TRBJ1-1,TRBV5-1
CAWKDRDPKGYTF,TRBJ1-2,TRBV30
CASSLEFGSGANVLTF,TRBJ2-6,TRBV5-1